Listed below are T cell receptor beta chains from one sample, sequenced in a study of PD-L1 blockade in urothelial cancer. Repertoires were generated with immunoSEQ multiplex PCR, while TCRdb's copy carries only in-frame clones and drops some. This table has approximately 93,000 clones, roughly 80% appearing once. Sequenced material: PBMCs, taken around atezolizumab (anti-PD-L1) treatment. Every receptor here comes from a man in his 70s with urothelial cancer. The CDR3 runs from the conserved cysteine through the conserved F or W. A D gene is named only where the DNA matches it firmly. Clone sizes are given selectively: once, few, many, or a class where the clone is expanded.

V	J	D	size	DNA	CDR3
TRBV4-3	TRBJ2-1	TRBD2	-	TGCGCCAGCAGTCGTAGCGGGAGTTCCTACAATGAGCAGTTCTTC	CASSRSGSSYNEQFF
TRBV5-6	TRBJ1-3	TRBD1	-	TGTGCCAGCAGCTTGGGGCCAGGGGGATCCGGAAACACCATATATTTT	CASSLGPGGSGNTIYF
TRBV7-3	TRBJ1-2	-	-	TGTGCCAGCAGCCTCACCCCTCGCGCAGGGCCTGATGGCTACACCTTC	CASSLTPRAGPDGYTF
TRBV5-1	TRBJ2-7	-	-	TGCGCCAGCGGCTTGACAGGCCGCTCCTACGAGCAGTACTTC	CASGLTGRSYEQYF
TRBV10-3	TRBJ2-6	-	-	TGTGCCATCAGCCCGACTCCAGAGCTACAGGGTTATGGGGCCAACGTCCTGACTTTC	CAISPTPELQGYGANVLTF
TRBV13	TRBJ1-2	-	-	TGTGCCAGCAGCCCGGGAAGGGGGAGCTATGGCTACACCTTC	CASSPGRGSYGYTF
TRBV7-3	TRBJ2-3	TRBD2	-	TGTGCCAGCAGCTTACGAGCGGGAGATCGGGGAGATACGCAGTATTTT	CASSLRAGDRGDTQYF
TRBV27	TRBJ1-2	TRBD1	once	TGTGCCAGCAGTGCAACAGGGGCCTCCGGTGGCTACACCTTC	CASSATGASGGYTF
TRBV4-2	TRBJ2-1	TRBD2	-	TGTGCCAGCAGCCAAGCCCGGGGAACTAGCGGAAACAATGAGCAGTTCTTC	CASSQARGTSGNNEQFF
TRBV4-2	TRBJ2-7	-	-	TGTGCCAGCAGCCAGGTTGGGGCGGAAGCCTTCTACGAGCAGTACTTC	CASSQVGAEAFYEQYF
TRBV4-1	TRBJ2-3	-	-	TGCGCCAGCAGCCAAGAAGGGGCTCCAACAAGAGATACGCAGTATTTT	CASSQEGAPTRDTQYF
TRBV7-2	TRBJ2-1	-	-	TGTGCCAGCAGCTTTTTACTGAAAGGGGATGAGCAGTTCTTC	CASSFLLKGDEQFF
TRBV5-4	TRBJ2-3	-	-	TGTGCCAGCAGCTTGGGCAGGGGCTTTCAAGATACGCAGTATTTT	CASSLGRGFQDTQYF
TRBV9	TRBJ2-7	TRBD1	-	TGTGCCAGCAGCGCCTCCGGACAGGGGAACTACGAGCAGTACTTC	CASSASGQGNYEQYF
TRBV6-1	TRBJ2-5	TRBD1	-	TGTGCCAGCAGTGGACAGGGGAGGCCGGAGACCCAGTACTTC	CASSGQGRPETQYF
TRBV5-5	TRBJ1-6	TRBD1	-	TGTGCCAGCAGCCAGGGGGGTCTTGATTCACCCCTCCACTTT	CASSQGGLDSPLHF
TRBV29-1	TRBJ1-1	-	once	TGCAGCGTTGTGCGACAGCCAATGAACACTGAAGCTTTCTTT	CSVVRQPMNTEAFF
TRBV19	TRBJ2-5	TRBD1	-	TGTGCCAGTAGAGGACAGGGGGTGGTCGGGGAGACCCAGTACTTC	CASRGQGVVGETQYF
TRBV5-1	TRBJ2-7	-	-	TGCGCCAGCAGCGTCGGTGACTCCAACTACGAGCAGTACTTC	CASSVGDSNYEQYF
TRBV14	TRBJ2-2	TRBD2	many	TGTGCCAGCAGCCAAGATCAACGCGGGAGAGGGAACACCGGGGAGCTGTTTTTT	CASSQDQRGRGNTGELFF
TRBV11-2	TRBJ2-5	-	-	TGTGCCAGCAGCTTCGGGATGCAAGAGACCCAGTACTTC	CASSFGMQETQYF
TRBV28	TRBJ2-7	TRBD1	-	TGTGCCAGCAGTTCGACCGAGGGGGACAGAGGGGCCAAGGAGCAGTACTTC	CASSSTEGDRGAKEQYF
TRBV2	TRBJ2-7	TRBD1	-	TGTGCCAGCAGTTGGACAGGGGGCGAGTACGAGCAGTACTTC	CASSWTGGEYEQYF
TRBV7-9	TRBJ2-5	-	-	TGTGCCAGCAGCTTAGGAAACCCTTCGGTCCAAGAGACCCAGTACTTC	CASSLGNPSVQETQYF
TRBV11-3	TRBJ2-1	TRBD2	-	TGTGCCAGCAGCCTATTTAGCGGGAACGGATCAAATGAGCAGTTCTTC	CASSLFSGNGSNEQFF
TRBV4-3	TRBJ2-1	TRBD2	-	TGCGCCAGCAGCCAAGCCTCAAGCGGGGGGGGGAATGAGCAGTTCTTC	CASSQASSGGGNEQFF
TRBV9	TRBJ1-1	TRBD1	-	TGTGCCAGCAGCGTAGGACCAGGGGGGACTGAAGCTTTCTTT	CASSVGPGGTEAFF
TRBV27	TRBJ2-7	-	-	TGTGCCAGCAGTGCGCGGGCCCTCTCCTACGAGCAGTACTTC	CASSARALSYEQYF
TRBV19	TRBJ2-3	-	-	TGTGCCAGTAGTAAGGCGGGCACAGATACGCAGTATTTT	CASSKAGTDTQYF
TRBV6-5	TRBJ2-1	-	-	TGTGCCAGCAGTCCCCGCCAGGCTTCAAATGAGCAGTTCTTC	CASSPRQASNEQFF
TRBV7-6	TRBJ1-2	TRBD1	-	TGTGCCCCCGAACGGACAGGGGTTAACTATGGCTACACCTTC	CAPERTGVNYGYTF
TRBV21-1	TRBJ1-5	-	-	TGTGCCAGCAGCAAAAGGGGTGCGGACAGGGGGACACCAGTCTCTTCTGATCAGCCCCAGCATTTT	CASSKRGADRGTPVSSDQPQHF
TRBV5-4	TRBJ2-6	TRBD1	-	TGTGCCAGCAGCTTGGGTCACGGGACAGGGGGAATTGGGGCCAACGTCCTGACTTTC	CASSLGHGTGGIGANVLTF
TRBV19	TRBJ2-7	TRBD1	-	TGTGCCAGTAGTCCCGGGACAGGGGCCTACGAGCAGTACTTC	CASSPGTGAYEQYF
TRBV10-3	TRBJ1-1	-	-	TGTGCCATCACCAACCGAAGGGGGTGGAACACTGAAGCTTTCTTT	CAITNRRGWNTEAFF
TRBV9	TRBJ2-3	TRBD2	-	TGTGCCAGCAGCGTAGGAGGCGGGAGTAGGGCAGATACGCAGTATTTT	CASSVGGGSRADTQYF
TRBV6-5	TRBJ2-7	TRBD1	-	TGTGCCAGCAGCAGAAATACAGGGGGCAAAAACGAGCAGTACTTC	CASSRNTGGKNEQYF
TRBV19	TRBJ1-1	TRBD1	-	TGTGCCAGTACCGGGACAGGGAACACTGAAGCTTTCTTT	CASTGTGNTEAFF
TRBV25-1	TRBJ2-7	-	few	TGTGCCAGCAGTTCCAATACAGGGCTTTACGAGCAGTACTTC	CASSSNTGLYEQYF
TRBV7-2	TRBJ2-2	TRBD1	-	TGTGCCAGCAGCTTTTACGGGACAGACTCCACCGGGGAGCTGTTTTTT	CASSFYGTDSTGELFF
TRBV7-8	TRBJ2-7	-	-	TGTGCCAGCAGCTTATTATACAGCACCTACGAGCAGTACTTC	CASSLLYSTYEQYF
TRBV7-3	TRBJ2-2	-	-	TGTGCCAGCAGCCTCGGGACTGCGAACACCGGGGAGCTGTTTTTT	CASSLGTANTGELFF
TRBV12-5	TRBJ1-4	TRBD1	-	TGTGCTAGTGGGACAGGGGATTCAACTAATGAAAAACTGTTTTTT	CASGTGDSTNEKLFF
TRBV5-4	TRBJ2-5	-	-	TGTGCCAGCAGCTTACAGGGTTCCCAAGAGACCCAGTACTTC	CASSLQGSQETQYF
TRBV7-2	TRBJ2-1	TRBD2	-	TGTGCCAGCAGCCAAGACGGGGGCGGGGGGGCGGTGGAGCAGTTCTTC	CASSQDGGGGAVEQFF
TRBV4-3	TRBJ2-2	-	-	TGCGCCAGCAGCCTTAGCCCCGGTGGGAGTGGCACCGGGGAGCTGTTTTTT	CASSLSPGGSGTGELFF
TRBV5-1	TRBJ2-5	-	-	TGCGCCAGCAGCCCCGTACAGGGATCGGGGACCCAGTACTTC	CASSPVQGSGTQYF
TRBV6-4	TRBJ1-5	-	-	TGTGCCAGCAGTCCCGACTGGGATCAGCCCCAGCATTTT	CASSPDWDQPQHF
TRBV29-1	TRBJ1-3	-	-	TGCAGCGTCCTTAGCCCTGGAAACACCATATATTTT	CSVLSPGNTIYF
TRBV10-1	TRBJ2-3	TRBD2	-	TGCGCCAGCAGTAGGACTAGCGGGGGGGCAGATACGCAGTATTTT	CASSRTSGGADTQYF
TRBV19	TRBJ1-1	-	-	TGTGCCAGTAGTGGCCGTGGAGGGGAGGACACTGAAGCTTTCTTT	CASSGRGGEDTEAFF